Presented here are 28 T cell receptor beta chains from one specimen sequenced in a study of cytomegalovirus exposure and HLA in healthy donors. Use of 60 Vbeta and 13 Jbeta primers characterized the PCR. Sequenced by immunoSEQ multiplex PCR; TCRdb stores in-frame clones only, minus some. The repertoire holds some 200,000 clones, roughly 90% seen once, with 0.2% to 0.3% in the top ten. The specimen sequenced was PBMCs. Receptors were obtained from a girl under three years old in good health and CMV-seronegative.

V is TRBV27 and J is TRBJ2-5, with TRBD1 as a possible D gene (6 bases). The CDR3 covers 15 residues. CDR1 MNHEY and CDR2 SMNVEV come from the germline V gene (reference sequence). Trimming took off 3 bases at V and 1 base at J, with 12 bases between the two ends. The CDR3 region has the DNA TGTGCCAGCAGTTTCTCGCAGGGGACCCAAGAGACCCAGTACTTC. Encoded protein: CASSFSQGTQETQYF.

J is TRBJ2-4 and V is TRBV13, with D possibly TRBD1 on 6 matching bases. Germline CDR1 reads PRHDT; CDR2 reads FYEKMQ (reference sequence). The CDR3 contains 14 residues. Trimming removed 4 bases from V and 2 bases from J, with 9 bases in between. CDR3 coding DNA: TGTGCCAGCAGCTGGACAGCGTCCAAAAACATTCAGTACTTC. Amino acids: CASSWTASKNIQYF. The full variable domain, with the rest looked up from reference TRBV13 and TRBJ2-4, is AAGVIQSPRHLIKEKRETATLKCYPIPRHDTVYWYQQGPGQDPQFLISFYEKMQSDKGSIPDRFSAQQFSDYHSELNMSSLELGDSALYFCASSWTASKNIQYFGAGTRLSVL.

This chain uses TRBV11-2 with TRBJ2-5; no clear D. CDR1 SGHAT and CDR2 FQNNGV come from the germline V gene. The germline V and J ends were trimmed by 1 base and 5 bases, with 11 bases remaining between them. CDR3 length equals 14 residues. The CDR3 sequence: CASSLGRQSETQYF. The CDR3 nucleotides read TGTGCCAGCAGCTTAGGCAGGCAGAGCGAGACCCAGTACTTC.

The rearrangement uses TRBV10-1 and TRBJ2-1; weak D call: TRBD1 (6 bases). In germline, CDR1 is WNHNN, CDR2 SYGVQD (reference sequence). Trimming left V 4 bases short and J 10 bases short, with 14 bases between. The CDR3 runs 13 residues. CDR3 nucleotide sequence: TGCGCCAGCAGTGGGAGATACGGGACAGAGCAGTTCTTC. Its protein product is CASSGRYGTEQFF.

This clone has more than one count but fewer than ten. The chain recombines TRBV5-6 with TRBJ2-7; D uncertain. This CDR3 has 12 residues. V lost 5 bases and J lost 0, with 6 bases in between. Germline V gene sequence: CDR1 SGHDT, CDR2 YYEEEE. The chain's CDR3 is CASSSSSYEQYF. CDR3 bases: TGTGCCAGCAGTTCGAGCTCCTACGAGCAGTACTTC.

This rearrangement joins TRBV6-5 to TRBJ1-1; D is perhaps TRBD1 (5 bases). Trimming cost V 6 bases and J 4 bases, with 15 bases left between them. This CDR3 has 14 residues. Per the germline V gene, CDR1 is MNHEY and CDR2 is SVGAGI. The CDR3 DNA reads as TGTGCCAGCAGCCGGACACGGGAGGGCACTGAAGCTTTCTTT. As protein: CASSRTREGTEAFF.

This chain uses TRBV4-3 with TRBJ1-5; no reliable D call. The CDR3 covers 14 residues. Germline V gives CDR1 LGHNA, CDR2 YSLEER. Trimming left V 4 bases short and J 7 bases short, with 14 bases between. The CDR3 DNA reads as TGCGCCAGCAGCCCAGAGGTAGAGGGACAGCCCCAGCATTTT. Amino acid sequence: CASSPEVEGQPQHF.

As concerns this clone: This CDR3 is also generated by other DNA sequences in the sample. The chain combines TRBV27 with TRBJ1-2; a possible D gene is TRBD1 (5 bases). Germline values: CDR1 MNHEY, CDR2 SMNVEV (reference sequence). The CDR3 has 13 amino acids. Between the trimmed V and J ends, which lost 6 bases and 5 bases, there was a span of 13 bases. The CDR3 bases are TGTGCCAGCAGGGGAGGGGCCCTATATGGCTACACCTTC. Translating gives CASRGGALYGYTF.

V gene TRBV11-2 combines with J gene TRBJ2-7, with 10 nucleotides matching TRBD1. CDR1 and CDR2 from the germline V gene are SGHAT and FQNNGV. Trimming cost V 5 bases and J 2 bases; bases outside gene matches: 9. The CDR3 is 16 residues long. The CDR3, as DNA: TGTGCCAGCAGCCCCGGTCCGGGACAGGGGACCTACGAGCAGTACTTC. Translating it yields CASSPGPGQGTYEQYF.

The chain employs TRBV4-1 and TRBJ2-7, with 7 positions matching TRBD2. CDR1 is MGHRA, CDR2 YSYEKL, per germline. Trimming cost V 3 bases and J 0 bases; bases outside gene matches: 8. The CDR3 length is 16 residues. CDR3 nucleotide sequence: TGCGCCAGCAGCCAGGGAAGCGGGACCCCCTCCTACGAGCAGTACTTC. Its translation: CASSQGSGTPSYEQYF.

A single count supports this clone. CDR3 amino acids: CASSLSGQGAGQPQHF. The CDR3 DNA reads TGTGCCAGCAGCTTGTCGGGACAGGGGGCCGGTCAGCCCCAGCATTTT. The chain is built from TRBV5-8 and TRBJ1-5; 12 bases are shared with TRBD1. V shed 1 base and J 6 bases; nucleotides not matched to a gene: 5. The CDR3 has 16 amino acids. Per germline, CDR1 SGHTS and CDR2 YDEGEE.

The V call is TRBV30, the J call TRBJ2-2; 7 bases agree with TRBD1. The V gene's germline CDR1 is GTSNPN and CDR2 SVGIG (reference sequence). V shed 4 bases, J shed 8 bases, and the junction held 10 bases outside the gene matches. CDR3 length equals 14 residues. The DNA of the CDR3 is TGTGCCTGGACAGGGACAGAGTTTGAAGGGGAGCTGTTTTTT. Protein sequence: CAWTGTEFEGELFF.

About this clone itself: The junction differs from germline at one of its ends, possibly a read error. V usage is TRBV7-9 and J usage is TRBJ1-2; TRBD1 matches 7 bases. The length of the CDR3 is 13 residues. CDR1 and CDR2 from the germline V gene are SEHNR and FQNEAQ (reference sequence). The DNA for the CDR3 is TGTGCCGGCAGTCTCGACAGGGACTATGGCTACACCTTC. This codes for CAGSLDRDYGYTF.

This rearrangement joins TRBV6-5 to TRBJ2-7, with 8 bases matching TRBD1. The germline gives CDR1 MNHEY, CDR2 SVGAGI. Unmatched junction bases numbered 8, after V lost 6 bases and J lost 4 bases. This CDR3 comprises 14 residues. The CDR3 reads CASRGDRRPYEQYF. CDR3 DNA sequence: TGTGCCAGCAGGGGGGACAGGCGCCCTTACGAGCAGTACTTC.

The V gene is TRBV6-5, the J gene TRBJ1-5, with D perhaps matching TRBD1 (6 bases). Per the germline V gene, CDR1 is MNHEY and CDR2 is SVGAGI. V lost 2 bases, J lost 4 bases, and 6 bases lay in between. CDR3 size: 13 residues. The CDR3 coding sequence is TGTGCCAGCAGTTACGACAGGAATCAGCCCCAGCATTTT. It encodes CASSYDRNQPQHF.

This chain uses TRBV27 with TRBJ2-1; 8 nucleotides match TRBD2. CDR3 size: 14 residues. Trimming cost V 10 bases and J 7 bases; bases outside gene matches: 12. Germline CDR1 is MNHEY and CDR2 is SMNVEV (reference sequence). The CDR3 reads CATDSGEIANEQFF. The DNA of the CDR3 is TGTGCCACCGATAGCGGGGAGATTGCAAATGAGCAGTTCTTC.

Written as DNA, the CDR3 is TGTGCCATCAGTAAAGACAGGGAATATCAGCCCCAGCATTTT. It is translated as CAISKDREYQPQHF. The chain has TRBV10-3 and TRBJ1-5; 7 bases are a match to TRBD1. CDR1 and CDR2 from the germline V gene are ENHRY and SYGVKD. V shed 5 bases, J shed 5 bases, and the junction held 6 bases outside the gene matches. The CDR3 extends over 14 amino acids.

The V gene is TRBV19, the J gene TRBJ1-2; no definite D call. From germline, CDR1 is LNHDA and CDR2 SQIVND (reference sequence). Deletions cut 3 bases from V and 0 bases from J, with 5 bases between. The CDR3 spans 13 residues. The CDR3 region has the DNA TGTGCCAGTAGTATTGCGGCTAACTATGGCTACACCTTC. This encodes CASSIAANYGYTF. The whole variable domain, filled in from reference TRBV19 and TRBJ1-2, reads DGGITQSPKYLFRKEGQNVTLSCEQNLNHDAMYWYRQDPGQGLRLIYYSQIVNDFQKGDIAEGYSVSREKKESFPLTVTSAQKNPTAFYLCASSIAANYGYTFGSGTRLTVV.

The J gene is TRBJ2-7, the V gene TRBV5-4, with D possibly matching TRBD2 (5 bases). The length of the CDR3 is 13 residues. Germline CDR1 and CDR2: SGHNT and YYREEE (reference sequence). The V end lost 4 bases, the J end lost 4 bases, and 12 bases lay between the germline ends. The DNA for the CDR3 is TGTGCCAGCAGCCGCTCCCGGGGTTACGAGCAGTACTTC. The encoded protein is CASSRSRGYEQYF.

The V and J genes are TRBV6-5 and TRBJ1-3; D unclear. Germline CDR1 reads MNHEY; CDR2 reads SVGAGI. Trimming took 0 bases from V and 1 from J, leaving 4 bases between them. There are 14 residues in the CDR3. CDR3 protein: CASSYSASGNTIYF. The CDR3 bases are TGTGCCAGCAGTTACTCGGCTTCTGGAAACACCATATATTTT.

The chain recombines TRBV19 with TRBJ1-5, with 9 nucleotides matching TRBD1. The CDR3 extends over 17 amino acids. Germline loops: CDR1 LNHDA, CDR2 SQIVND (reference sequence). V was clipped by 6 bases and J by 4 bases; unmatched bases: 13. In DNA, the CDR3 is TGTGCCAGTAGGAGTCCCGGGACAGGGTCCGCAAATCAGCCCCAGCATTTT. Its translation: CASRSPGTGSANQPQHF. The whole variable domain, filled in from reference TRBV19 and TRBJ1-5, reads DGGITQSPKYLFRKEGQNVTLSCEQNLNHDAMYWYRQDPGQGLRLIYYSQIVNDFQKGDIAEGYSVSREKKESFPLTVTSAQKNPTAFYLCASRSPGTGSANQPQHFGDGTRLSIL.

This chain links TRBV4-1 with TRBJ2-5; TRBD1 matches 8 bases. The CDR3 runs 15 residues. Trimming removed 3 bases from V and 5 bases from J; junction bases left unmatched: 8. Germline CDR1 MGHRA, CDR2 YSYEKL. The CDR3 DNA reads TGCGCCAGCAGCCACCTGGACAGGGATGGGGAGACCCAGTACTTC. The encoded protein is CASSHLDRDGETQYF.

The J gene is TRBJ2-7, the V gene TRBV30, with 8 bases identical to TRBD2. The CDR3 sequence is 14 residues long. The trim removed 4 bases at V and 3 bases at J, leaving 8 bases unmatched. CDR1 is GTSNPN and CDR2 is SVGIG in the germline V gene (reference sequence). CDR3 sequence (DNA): TGTGCCTGGAACCCGGGACTAGACGTCTACGAGCAGTACTTC. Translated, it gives CAWNPGLDVYEQYF.

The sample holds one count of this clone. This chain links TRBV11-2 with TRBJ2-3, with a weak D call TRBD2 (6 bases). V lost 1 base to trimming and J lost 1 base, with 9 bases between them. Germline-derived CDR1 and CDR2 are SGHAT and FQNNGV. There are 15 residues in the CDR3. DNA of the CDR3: TGTGCCAGCAGCTTAGTTTTAGCGGGCACAGATACGCAGTATTTT. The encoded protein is CASSLVLAGTDTQYF.

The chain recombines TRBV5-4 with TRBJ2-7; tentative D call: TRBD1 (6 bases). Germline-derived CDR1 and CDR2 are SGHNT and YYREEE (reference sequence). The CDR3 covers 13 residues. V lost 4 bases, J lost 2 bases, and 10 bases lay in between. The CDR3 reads CASSQWTAYEQYF. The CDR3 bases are TGTGCCAGCAGCCAGTGGACAGCCTACGAGCAGTACTTC.

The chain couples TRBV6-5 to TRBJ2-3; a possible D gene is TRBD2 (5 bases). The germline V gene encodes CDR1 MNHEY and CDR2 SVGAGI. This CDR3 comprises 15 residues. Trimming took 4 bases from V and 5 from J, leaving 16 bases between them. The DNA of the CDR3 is TGTGCCAGCAGTTCCCATCGGGAACTGGGAGATACGCAGTATTTT. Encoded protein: CASSSHRELGDTQYF.

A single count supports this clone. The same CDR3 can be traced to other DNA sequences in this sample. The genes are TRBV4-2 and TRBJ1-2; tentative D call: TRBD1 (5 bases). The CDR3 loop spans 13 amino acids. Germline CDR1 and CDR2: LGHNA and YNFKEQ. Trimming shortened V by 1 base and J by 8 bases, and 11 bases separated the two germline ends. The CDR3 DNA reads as TGTGCCAGCAGCCAAGGGGGGGTTACCGGCTACACCTTC. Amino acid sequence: CASSQGGVTGYTF.

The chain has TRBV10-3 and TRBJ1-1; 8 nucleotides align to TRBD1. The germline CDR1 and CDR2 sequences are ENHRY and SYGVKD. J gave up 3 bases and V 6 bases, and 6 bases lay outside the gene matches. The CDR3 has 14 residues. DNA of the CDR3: TGTGCCATCAGACCGGACAGGGATGACACTGAAGCTTTCTTT. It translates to CAIRPDRDDTEAFF.